This T cell receptor beta chain was identified during a study of identical twins. cDNA carried unique molecular identifiers, and a universal primer site was added by template switching. Using its own MiXCR run on the 5' RACE reads, TCRdb lists one record per CDR3 protein. The sample holds more than 650,000 distinct CDR3 sequences; approximately 6.1% are singletons and the top ten take approximately 2%. CDR3 length: 13 residues. Germline lookup yields CDR1 MDHEN and CDR2 SYDVKM. The V and J ends lost 11 bases and 2 bases respectively, with 14 bases between them. A few counts support this clonotype. Its cognate antigen is unknown. Overall study findings and caveats: With monozygotic twins, out-of-frame TCR alpha sharing exceeded what models estimated.

This sequence joins TRBV28 and TRBJ2-3; D may be TRBD1 or TRBD2 (5 bases each). Sequencing was done on a sample of naive T cells sorted from blood. The sequence was obtained from a man younger than 35 in good health. The CDR3 DNA follows: TGTGCCGGCGCCGGGGCTCACACAGATACGCAGTATTTT. It specifies CAGAGAHTDTQYF.